The rows below give T cell receptor beta chains drawn from one sample of a study of CD8 T cells in Susac syndrome. MiXCR, run by TCRdb on the immunoSEQ multiplex PCR reads, gives a single entry per CDR3 protein. The sample comprises about 280,000 distinct CDR3 sequences, roughly 84% of which are singletons, and over 0.095% rests with the top ten. The sample taken for sequencing was CD8+ T cells from PBMCs. The source is a human donor with multiple sclerosis. CDR3s include the opening cysteine and the closing phenylalanine or tryptophan. The D gene is left open where the match is weak. Clone size is stated in some rows and not others, as once, few, many or a class when expanded.

V gene	CDR3 length	J gene	clone size	D gene	CDR3 DNA	CDR3 protein
TRBV2	12	TRBJ1-1	NA	NA	TGTGCCAGCAGCGTCCAGGAAACTGAAGTTTTCTTT	CASSVQETEVFF
TRBV7-9	13	TRBJ2-7	NA	TRBD1	TGTGCCAGCAGCTCGATTACAGGGGGCGAGCAGTACTTC	CASSSITGGEQYF
TRBV7-9	13	TRBJ1-4	NA	NA	TGTGCCAGCAGCTTAGACACAAGAGAAAAACTGTTTTTT	CASSLDTREKLFF
TRBV19	13	TRBJ2-7	NA	NA	TGTGCCAGTAGTCCGGGACTTTTCTACGAGCAGTACTTC	CASSPGLFYEQYF
TRBV4-1	16	TRBJ2-3	few	NA	TGCGCCAGCAGCCGAAGGACAGCGCTTTCCGTAGATACGCAGTATTTT	CASSRRTALSVDTQYF
TRBV28	14	TRBJ2-7	NA	NA	TGTGCCACCACCATGATCCCTAATGCTTACGAGCAGTACTTC	CATTMIPNAYEQYF
TRBV9	15	TRBJ1-1	NA	NA	TGTGCCAGCAGCTCAGGAGAAACACGTGGATCTGAAGCTTTCTTT	CASSSGETRGSEAFF
TRBV24-1	13	TRBJ2-7	NA	TRBD2	TGTGCCACCTCGGCCGGGAGGAGGTACGAGCAGTACTTC	CATSAGRRYEQYF
TRBV29-1	13	TRBJ2-7	NA	TRBD2	TGCAGCGTTGTCCGGGGAGGGGACTACGAGCAGTACTTC	CSVVRGGDYEQYF
TRBV27	13	TRBJ1-5	NA	TRBD1	TGTGCCACCCGGGACAGCCCCAATCAGCCCCAGCATTTT	CATRDSPNQPQHF
TRBV6-1	14	TRBJ1-5	NA	NA	TGTGCCAGCAGTGAAGTGGGGGTAGGGCAGCCCCAGCATTTT	CASSEVGVGQPQHF
TRBV10-3	15	TRBJ2-3	NA	NA	TGTGCCATCACCGCTCGGGTGGCCAGCACAGATACGCAGTATTTT	CAITARVASTDTQYF
TRBV5-1	15	TRBJ1-2	NA	TRBD1	TGCGCCAGCAGCTTGGCCGGGACAGGGGGCCATGGCTACACCTTC	CASSLAGTGGHGYTF
TRBV7-9	14	TRBJ2-1	NA	NA	TGTGCCAGCAGCTTAGTCGAGGGATACAATGAGCAGTTCTTC	CASSLVEGYNEQFF
TRBV19	13	TRBJ2-1	NA	NA	TGTGCCAGTAGTCACATAGTATCCAATGAGCAGTTCTTC	CASSHIVSNEQFF
TRBV20-1	11	TRBJ2-7	NA	NA	TGCAGTGCTCGCCGGTCAGGAGAGCAGTACTTC	CSARRSGEQYF
TRBV20-1	13	TRBJ1-2	NA	NA	TGCAGTGCGCCGGCCGGGGGGTACTATGGCTACACCTTC	CSAPAGGYYGYTF